One and the same sample provided the 27 T cell receptor beta chains below, sequenced in a study of human T cells and chemical hapten exposure. TCRdb reanalysed the RACE reads using MiXCR and keeps one entry per CDR3 protein. The repertoire has about 260,000 distinct CDR3 sequences, about 9% of them found once; the top ten carry 2% to 2.5%. The time point denotes: pre-sensitization, week 0. Treatment reported: therapeutic diphenylcyclopropenone sensitization with weekly scalp DPC. The sample here was whole blood, taken in connection with sensitization to the hapten diphenylcyclopropenone (DPC). These receptors were collected from a woman between 35 and 50 years old with alopecia areata. Some clones in this sample may be carry-over from other donors' samples.

The chain links TRBV5-1 to TRBJ2-5; 8 bases are a match to TRBD2. The germline gives CDR1 SGHRS, CDR2 YFSETQ. The J segment lost 2 bases and the V segment lost 4 bases, leaving 4 bases of the junction unmatched. The CDR3 extends over 14 amino acids. Here the CDR3 reads CASSATSAQETQYF. In DNA, the CDR3 is TGCGCCAGCAGCGCGACTAGCGCGCAAGAGACCCAGTACTTC. Complete variable domain (other parts from reference TRBV5-1 and TRBJ2-5): KAGVTQTPRYLIKTRGQQVTLSCSPISGHRSVSWYQQTPGQGLQFLFEYFSETQRNKGNFPGRFSGRQFSNSRSEMNVSTLELGDSALYLCASSATSAQETQYFGPGTRLLVL.

This clonotype was counted only a few times. The chain recombines TRBV14 with TRBJ1-4; D uncertain. The germline gives CDR1 SGHDN, CDR2 FVKESK. The CDR3 totals 14 residues. The V gene lost 1 base and the J gene lost 6 bases, with 9 bases spanning the gap. The CDR3 sequence is CASSQGHVDEKLFF. CDR3 nucleotide sequence: TGTGCCAGCAGCCAAGGACATGTAGATGAAAAACTGTTTTTT.

This clonotype has only a few counts. This chain connects TRBV11-3 to TRBJ2-1; D might be TRBD1 (5 bases). V was cut by 5 bases and J by 4 bases, with 12 bases left in between. The CDR3 loop spans 14 amino acids. Germline V gene sequence: CDR1 SGHNT, CDR2 YENEEA. This chain's CDR3 is CASSGVKGYNEQFF. CDR3 nucleotide sequence: TGTGCCAGCAGCGGGGTGAAGGGGTACAATGAGCAGTTCTTC.

This clonotype was observed at least ten times. CDR3 region: CSATDRGRGDTGELFF. The CDR3 nucleotides are TGCAGTGCTACGGACAGGGGGCGAGGGGACACCGGGGAGCTGTTTTTT. The genes are TRBV20-1 and TRBJ2-2, with TRBD1 matching over 11 bases. The CDR3 contains 16 residues. V was pared by 4 bases and J by 3 bases, with 7 bases of the junction left unmatched. Germline CDR1 DFQATT, CDR2 SNEGSKA (reference sequence).

The chain combines TRBV20-1 with TRBJ2-3; perhaps TRBD2 as D (6 bases). The CDR3 runs 14 residues. V was cut by 7 bases and J by 0 bases, with 14 bases left in between. Germline V gene sequence: CDR1 DFQATT, CDR2 SNEGSKA (reference sequence). The CDR3: CSERGLLSTDTQYF. The CDR3 coding sequence is TGCAGTGAACGCGGACTATTGAGCACAGATACGCAGTATTTT.

V usage is TRBV6-2 or TRBV6-3 and J usage is TRBJ1-5; 10 bases line up with TRBD1. The CDR3 length is 15 residues. The ends lost 4 bases at V and 4 bases at J; junction bases unmatched: 4. Germline-derived CDR1 and CDR2 are MNHEY and SVGEGT. The CDR3 here is CASSSTGQGNQPQHF. CDR3 DNA: TGTGCCAGCAGTTCCACGGGACAGGGGAATCAGCCCCAGCATTTT.

This chain connects TRBV9 to TRBJ2-5; D is possibly TRBD2 (5 bases). Germline CDR1 is SGDLS and CDR2 is YYNGEE. Trimming left V 0 bases short and J 1 base short, with 10 bases between. The CDR3 contains 15 residues. The CDR3 coding sequence is TGTGCCAGCAGCGTAGGGATCGCGGGCCAAGAGACCCAGTACTTC. It codes for CASSVGIAGQETQYF.

This clonotype was seen only a few times. V is TRBV27 and J is TRBJ2-7; D gene uncertain. This CDR3 is built from 14 residues. The V end lost 8 bases, the J end lost 3 bases, and 17 bases lay between the germline ends. Germline values: CDR1 MNHEY, CDR2 SMNVEV (reference sequence). The DNA of the CDR3 is TGTGCCAGCGCCCTGACATACTTGGTCTACGAGCAGTACTTC. Protein product: CASALTYLVYEQYF.

This clonotype has more than one count but fewer than ten. The rearrangement links TRBV12-3 or TRBV12-4 to TRBJ1-5, with D perhaps TRBD1 (5 bases). V was cut by 8 bases and J by 7 bases, with 18 bases left in between. The CDR3 is 14 residues long. The CDR3 DNA reads TGTGCCAGCTCCCAGTCCGGGACCTTCCAGCCCCAGCATTTT. It encodes CASSQSGTFQPQHF.

This clonotype was counted at least ten times. The chain recombines TRBV7-3 with TRBJ1-1, with D possibly TRBD1 on 6 matching bases. There are 13 residues in the CDR3. The germline V gene has CDR1 SGHTA and CDR2 FQGTGA. V dropped 2 bases and J dropped 3 bases, with 7 bases sitting between them. As DNA, the CDR3 is TGTGCCAGCAGCTTATCAGGGGACACTGAAGCTTTCTTT. As protein: CASSLSGDTEAFF.

This clonotype was found a few times. V and J are TRBV6-2 or TRBV6-3 and TRBJ1-1, with D possibly TRBD1 on 6 matching bases. CDR3 size: 15 residues. V gave up 2 bases and J gave up 1 base, with 11 bases separating them. The germline gives CDR1 MNHEY, CDR2 SVGEGT. The CDR3 reads CASSYTGWENTEAFF. DNA of the CDR3: TGTGCCAGCAGTTACACAGGGTGGGAGAACACTGAAGCTTTCTTT.

DNA of the CDR3: TGCAGCGTTGGGGGCAAGGGAACCTCGAATGAAAAACTGTTTTTT. Translated, it gives CSVGGKGTSNEKLFF. V gene TRBV29-1 combines with J gene TRBJ1-4, with a possible D match to TRBD1 (5 bases). The CDR3 covers 15 residues. CDR1 is SQVTM and CDR2 is ANQGSEA in the germline V gene. V lost 4 bases and J 5 bases, leaving 17 bases between the germline ends.

There are a few counts of this clonotype. This sequence joins TRBV14 and TRBJ2-3; D gene ambiguous. The germline V gene encodes CDR1 SGHDN and CDR2 FVKESK. This CDR3 has 14 amino acids. V lost 0 bases, J lost 1 base, and 5 bases lay in between. The CDR3 sequence: CASSQDLGTDTQYF. CDR3 in DNA: TGTGCCAGCAGCCAAGATCTGGGCACAGATACGCAGTATTTT.

This clonotype appeared a few times. The V and J genes are TRBV4-2 and TRBJ1-6, with 8 nucleotides matching TRBD1. The CDR3 is 15 amino acids. The V gene's germline CDR1 is LGHNA and CDR2 YNFKEQ. J gave up 10 bases and V 3 bases, and 8 bases lay outside the gene matches. The CDR3 bases are TGTGCCAGCAGCCAGAGGACAGGGAGGGAGTCACCCCTCCACTTT. Protein sequence: CASSQRTGRESPLHF.

In its sample, this clonotype was seen a few times. The chain combines TRBV6-2 or TRBV6-3 with TRBJ2-7; D may be TRBD2 (6 bases). CDR3 length: 14 residues. V shed 6 bases and J shed 2 bases, with 14 bases lying between them. Germline assignment: CDR1 MNHEY and CDR2 SVGEGT. The CDR3 region has the DNA TGTGCCAGCAGAGAGCGTGGGGGGACCTACGAGCAGTACTTC. Its translation is CASRERGGTYEQYF.

This clonotype has more than one count but fewer than ten. The genes are TRBV2 and TRBJ2-4; a weak D match, TRBD1 (5 bases). From germline, CDR1 is SNHLY and CDR2 FYNNEI. This CDR3 contains 14 residues. V gave up 4 bases and J gave up 4 bases, with 11 bases separating them. CDR3 nucleotides: TGTGCCAGCAGTGTCACGACAGTTAAAAACATTCAGTACTTC. Amino acids: CASSVTTVKNIQYF.

The chain carries TRBV27 and TRBJ2-7, with 7 nucleotides matching TRBD1. This CDR3 comprises 16 residues. Germline lookup yields CDR1 MNHEY and CDR2 SMNVEV (reference sequence). J was trimmed by 1 base and V by 2 bases; bases with no gene match: 8. Here the CDR3 DNA reads TGTGCCAGCAGTTTAGGGCCGGGACAGATTTCCTACGAGCAGTACTTC. Its protein is CASSLGPGQISYEQYF.

V usage is TRBV4-2 and J usage is TRBJ2-1; D unclear. V was clipped by 1 base and J by 9 bases, with 13 bases between them. CDR1 is LGHNA and CDR2 is YNFKEQ in the germline V gene. The CDR3 covers 14 residues. The CDR3 coding sequence is TGTGCCAGCAGCCAAGGGCTAGTTGGCGTTGAGCAGTTCTTC. It is translated as CASSQGLVGVEQFF.

This clonotype was seen a few times. In nucleotides, the CDR3 is TGTGCCAGCAGTCCCCGCATGGACGGGGAGCTGTTTTTT. Protein: CASSPRMDGELFF. The chain has TRBV6-1 and TRBJ2-2; D is unclear. The V and J ends lost 5 bases and 7 bases respectively, with 11 bases between them. Germline lookup yields CDR1 MNHNS and CDR2 SASEGT. The CDR3 spans 13 residues.

This clonotype was detected many times. The chain has TRBV4-1 and TRBJ1-4, with 7 bases aligning to TRBD1. This CDR3 comprises 16 residues. The junction had 11 bases not matched to a gene; V was cut back by 4 bases and J by 6 bases. Per the germline V gene, CDR1 is MGHRA and CDR2 is YSYEKL. The CDR3 sequence is CASSPSRGTGDEKLFF. The CDR3 DNA reads as TGCGCCAGCAGCCCCTCCAGGGGGACGGGGGATGAAAAACTGTTTTTT.

This clonotype occurred a few times. The CDR3: CASSWDYNEQFF. The DNA of the CDR3 is TGTGCCAGCAGCTGGGACTACAATGAGCAGTTCTTC. This sequence joins TRBV7-2 and TRBJ2-1; D uncertain. The germline CDR1 and CDR2 sequences are SGHTA and FQGNSA. V dropped 4 bases and J dropped 3 bases, with 4 bases sitting between them. This CDR3 is 12 amino acids long.

The V gene is TRBV10-3, the J gene TRBJ1-1, with D possibly matching TRBD1 (6 bases). The CDR3 has 14 amino acids. Deletions cut 7 bases from V and 3 bases from J, with 15 bases between. Germline V gives CDR1 ENHRY, CDR2 SYGVKD. The CDR3 DNA is TGTGCCATCACCAGGGAGGGGGGGGACACTGAAGCTTTCTTT. Amino acids: CAITREGGDTEAFF.

V is TRBV12-3 or TRBV12-4 and J is TRBJ2-3, with D unclear. The germline V and J ends were trimmed by 6 bases and 2 bases, with 12 bases remaining between them. The CDR3 consists of 14 residues. DNA for the CDR3: TGTGCCAGCAGCCCCTTGATTTCCACAGATACGCAGTATTTT. Its translation is CASSPLISTDTQYF.

This clonotype was counted between two and nine times. The rearrangement joins TRBV19 to TRBJ2-7; D is unresolved. CDR1 and CDR2 from the germline V gene are LNHDA and SQIVND (reference sequence). V gave up 10 bases and J gave up 2 bases, with 9 bases separating them. The CDR3 loop spans 11 amino acids. The DNA for the CDR3 is TGTGCCACTCAGTTCGCCTACGAGCAGTACTTC. Its translation: CATQFAYEQYF.

In this sample, this clonotype turned up many times. The V and J genes are TRBV15 and TRBJ1-6, with a tentative D call TRBD1 (5 bases). The CDR3 runs to 17 residues. From germline, CDR1 is LNHNV and CDR2 YYDKDF (reference sequence). V was pared by 0 bases and J by 7 bases, with 16 bases between. CDR3 amino acids: CATSRDPGAGWNSPLHF. CDR3 in DNA: TGTGCCACCAGCAGAGATCCAGGCGCAGGGTGGAATTCACCCCTCCACTTT.

This clonotype showed up many times. The chain links TRBV28 to TRBJ2-7; a possible D gene is TRBD2 (6 bases). The CDR3 runs to 14 residues. CDR1 and CDR2 from the germline V gene are MDHEN and SYDVKM. V shed 3 bases and J shed 2 bases, with 11 bases lying between them. Written as DNA, the CDR3 is TGTGCCAGCAGTTTTAGAGGGAGGACCTACGAGCAGTACTTC. As protein: CASSFRGRTYEQYF.

This clonotype was seen at least ten times. This chain uses TRBV28 with TRBJ1-6; 10 nucleotides match TRBD1. V shed 6 bases, J shed 10 bases, and the junction held 9 bases outside the gene matches. This CDR3 has 15 residues. Per the germline V gene, CDR1 is MDHEN and CDR2 is SYDVKM. As DNA, the CDR3 is TGTGCCAGCAGAGTCGGACAGGGGGATAGGTCACCCCTCCACTTT. This sequence encodes CASRVGQGDRSPLHF.